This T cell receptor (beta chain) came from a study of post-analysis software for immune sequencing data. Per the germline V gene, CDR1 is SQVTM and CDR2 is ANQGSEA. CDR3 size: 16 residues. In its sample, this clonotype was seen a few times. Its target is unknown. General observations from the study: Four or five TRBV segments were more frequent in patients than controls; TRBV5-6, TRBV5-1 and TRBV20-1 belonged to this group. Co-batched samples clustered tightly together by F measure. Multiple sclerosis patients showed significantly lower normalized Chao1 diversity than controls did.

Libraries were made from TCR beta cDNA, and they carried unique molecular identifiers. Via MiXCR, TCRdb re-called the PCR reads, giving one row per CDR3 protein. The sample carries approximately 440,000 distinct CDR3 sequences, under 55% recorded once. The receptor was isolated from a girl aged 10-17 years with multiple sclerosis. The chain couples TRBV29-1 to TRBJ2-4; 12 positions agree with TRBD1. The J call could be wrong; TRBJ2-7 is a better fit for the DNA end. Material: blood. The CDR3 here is CSVKGLGTGGGYEQYF. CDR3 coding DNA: TGCAGCGTGAAGGGGCTAGGGACAGGGGGCGGATACGAGCAGTACTTC.